Sequencing of this TCR beta chain was carried out in a study of OX40 agonist ivuxolimab in advanced cancers. Repertoires were generated with immunoSEQ multiplex PCR, while TCRdb's copy carries only in-frame clones and drops some. The repertoire holds about 54,000 clones, roughly 90% seen once, with 8% to 10% in the top ten. The V and J ends lost 3 bases and 0 bases respectively, with 12 bases between them. CDR3 length equals 16 residues. The V gene's germline CDR1 is MNHEY and CDR2 SMNVEV (reference sequence). The study, taken as a whole, reports: With doses of 0.1-3.0 mg/kg, partial responders showed among the lowest clonal expansion.

A word on this clone: What it binds is unknown.

The TCR originated in an adult with an advanced solid tumor such as melanoma, head and neck, liver or kidney cancer. The specimen comprised CD4+ or CD8+ T cells sorted from blood, sampled in a trial of the OX40 agonist ivuxolimab. The rearrangement uses TRBV27 and TRBJ1-5, with D uncertain. The CDR3 sequence is CASSLVGQYSNQPQHF. The CDR3 DNA reads TGTGCCAGCAGTTTGGTAGGGCAATATAGCAATCAGCCCCAGCATTTT.